These 14 T cell receptor beta chains were sequenced from one sample in a study of blood T cell repertoires in COVID-19. Generated by immunoSEQ multiplex PCR, the TCRdb table keeps only in-frame clones and is missing some. The data show 50,000 to 75,000 clones, around 77% seen once. The sequenced sample was peripheral blood. The receptors derive from a man aged 80 or over with active or convalescent COVID-19.

J is TRBJ1-2 and V is TRBV5-4; 7 nucleotides align to TRBD1. CDR1 is SGHNT, CDR2 YYREEE, per germline (reference sequence). This CDR3 has 13 residues. V gave up 5 bases and J gave up 3 bases; unmatched junction bases: 4. The CDR3 DNA follows: TGTGCCAGCAGTTCTCAGGGGGACTATGGCTACACCTTC. This gives the protein CASSSQGDYGYTF.

In this sample, this clone turned up once. The rearrangement uses TRBV18 and TRBJ1-1; the D gene is possibly TRBD1 (6 bases). CDR1 is KGHSH, CDR2 LQKENI, per germline. The V gene lost 3 bases and the J gene lost 0 bases, with 14 bases spanning the gap. CDR3 size: 16 residues. This CDR3 is CASSPRTDQMNTEAFF. CDR3 coding DNA: TGTGCCAGCTCACCCCGGACAGACCAAATGAACACTGAAGCTTTCTTT.

V is TRBV2 and J is TRBJ2-5; TRBD2 matches 13 bases. CDR3 length: 16 residues. V was pared by 6 bases and J by 1 base, with 5 bases of the junction left unmatched. From germline, CDR1 is SNHLY and CDR2 FYNNEI. The CDR3, as DNA: TGTGCCAGCAGAGCGGGACTAGCGGGGCTCCAAGAGACCCAGTACTTC. This codes for CASRAGLAGLQETQYF.

This clone came up a few times. Other DNA variants within this sample encode the same CDR3. The CDR3 loop is CASSLSGGGSYNEQFF. The CDR3 DNA follows: TGTGCCAGCAGCTTATCTGGTGGAGGGTCTTACAATGAGCAGTTCTTC. The J gene is TRBJ2-1, the V gene TRBV7-2, with D perhaps TRBD2 (6 bases). Germline V gene data show CDR1 as SGHTA and CDR2 as FQGNSA. V lost 2 bases to trimming and J lost 4 bases, with 15 bases between them. The CDR3 sequence is 16 residues long.

This chain links TRBV6-5 with TRBJ1-2; the D is unclear. Germline values: CDR1 MNHEY, CDR2 SVGAGI. The CDR3 is 15 amino acids. Deletions cut 0 bases from V and 1 base from J, with 9 bases between. CDR3 bases: TGTGCCAGCAGTTACTCCAGTCAGAATAACTATGGCTACACCTTC. Its translation: CASSYSSQNNYGYTF.

The chain is built from TRBV7-2 and TRBJ2-7; tentatively, D is TRBD1 (5 bases). The CDR3 consists of 14 residues. V lost 2 bases and J lost 3, with 11 bases in between. Germline CDR1 and CDR2: SGHTA and FQGNSA. CDR3 nucleotides: TGTGCCAGCAGCTTATCTACAGGTAACTACGAGCAGTACTTC. This sequence encodes CASSLSTGNYEQYF.

In DNA, the CDR3 is TGTGCCAGCAGCTTGGCAGGGATTGACTACGAGCAGTACTTC. Amino acids: CASSLAGIDYEQYF. The chain uses TRBV5-4 and TRBJ2-7, with D possibly matching TRBD1 (5 bases). V dropped 0 bases and J dropped 3 bases, with 10 bases sitting between them. Germline assignment: CDR1 SGHNT and CDR2 YYREEE (reference sequence). CDR3 length: 14 residues.

V usage is TRBV21-1 and J usage is TRBJ2-7; TRBD1 is taken as the D call from the table, unchecked against the DNA. TRBV21-1 is a pseudogene segment. The CDR3 runs 13 residues. CDR3 DNA sequence: TGTGCCAACCATTACAGGGCGTCCTACGAGCAGTACTTC. This sequence encodes CANHYRASYEQYF.

The chain links TRBV4-2 to TRBJ2-3; D is unclear. This CDR3 spans 15 amino acids. Germline V gene sequence: CDR1 LGHNA, CDR2 YNFKEQ. V lost 0 bases and J lost 2, with 9 bases in between. CDR3 DNA sequence: TGTGCCAGCAGCCAAGATCCAACACACACAGATACGCAGTATTTT. Translated: CASSQDPTHTDTQYF.

V is TRBV3-1 (or the pseudogene TRBV3-2) and J is TRBJ2-7, with 7 bases identical to TRBD2. Germline lookup yields CDR1 LGHDT and CDR2 YNNKEL (reference sequence). J was trimmed by 9 bases and V by 2 bases; bases with no gene match: 31. The CDR3 is 21 residues long. The CDR3 DNA sequence: TGTGCCAGCAGCCAAAGATCGGAGGTGGGACGGGAGGCCGCCGCGGGACCCTGGCAGTACTTC. Translated: CASSQRSEVGREAAAGPWQYF.

The rearrangement links TRBV7-2 to TRBJ2-7; a weak D match, TRBD2 (5 bases). Trimming removed 1 base from V and 2 bases from J, with 9 bases in between. Germline V gene data show CDR1 as SGHTA and CDR2 as FQGNSA. This CDR3 has 14 amino acids. The CDR3 loop is CASSLDPGTYEQYF. The CDR3 DNA sequence: TGTGCCAGCAGCTTAGACCCCGGGACCTACGAGCAGTACTTC.

This chain uses TRBV7-9 with TRBJ1-1, with a weak D call TRBD1 (6 bases). The germline gives CDR1 SEHNR, CDR2 FQNEAQ (reference sequence). The ends were cut back, 2 bases at V and 3 bases at J, with 10 bases in the middle. The CDR3 sequence is 14 residues long. The CDR3 spells CASSLFAGDTEAFF. As DNA, the CDR3 is TGTGCCAGCAGCTTATTTGCAGGGGACACTGAAGCTTTCTTT.

The chain couples TRBV15 to TRBJ1-5; 9 nucleotides match TRBD1. CDR1 and CDR2 from the germline V gene are LNHNV and YYDKDF (reference sequence). V shed 4 bases and J 11 bases; nucleotides not matched to a gene: 15. This CDR3 comprises 16 residues. The CDR3 DNA reads TGTGCCACCAGCAAACCCGGGACAGGGAACTCGTGGGCCCAGCATTTT. Encoded protein: CATSKPGTGNSWAQHF.

V and J are TRBV15 and TRBJ1-1; 7 positions agree with TRBD1. Germline V gene lookup returns CDR1 LNHNV and CDR2 YYDKDF (reference sequence). The CDR3 covers 13 residues. V was clipped by 5 bases and J by 6 bases; unmatched bases: 6. In DNA form, the CDR3 reads TGTGCCACCAGCCGAGGGACAGTTCCTGAAGCTTTCTTT. Protein sequence: CATSRGTVPEAFF.